This T cell receptor beta chain was retrieved from a study of blood T cell repertoires in COVID-19. At the level of the study: COVID-19 samples collected from the United States, Italy and Spain covered acute and convalescent phases.

Measured with immunoSEQ multiplex PCR; TCRdb has only the in-frame clones, and not every one. In the table there are around 400,000 clones, roughly nine tenths of which are singletons. The age range of participants was about 18 to 95 years, with residence in about two dozen US areas. V was trimmed by 4 bases and J by 1 base, leaving 11 bases between them. The germline V gene has CDR1 SGHRS and CDR2 YFSETQ. The CDR3 sequence is 14 residues long. The chain joins TRBV5-1 to TRBJ1-1; D remains unclear. This clonotype originated in a woman aged 25 to 39 who had recovered from COVID-19. The sample taken for sequencing was PBMCs or T cells enriched from blood (not recorded which). The CDR3 DNA is TGCGCCAGCAGCCCCATTTCCGGGAACACTGAAGCTTTCTTT. The encoded protein is CASSPISGNTEAFF. The whole variable domain, remainder taken from reference TRBV5-1 and TRBJ1-1, is KAGVTQTPRYLIKTRGQQVTLSCSPISGHRSVSWYQQTPGQGLQFLFEYFSETQRNKGNFPGRFSGRQFSNSRSEMNVSTLELGDSALYLCASSPISGNTEAFFGQGTRLTVV.